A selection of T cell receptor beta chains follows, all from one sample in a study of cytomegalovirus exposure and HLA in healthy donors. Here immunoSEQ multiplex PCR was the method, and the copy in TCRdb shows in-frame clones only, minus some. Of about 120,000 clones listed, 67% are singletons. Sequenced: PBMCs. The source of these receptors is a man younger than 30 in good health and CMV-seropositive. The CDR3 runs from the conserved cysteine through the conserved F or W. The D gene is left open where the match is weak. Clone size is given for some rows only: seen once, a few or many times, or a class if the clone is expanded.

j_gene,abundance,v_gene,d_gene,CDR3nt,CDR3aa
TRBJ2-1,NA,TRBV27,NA,TGTGCCAGCAGTTTATCCGGGAGCCTGTTTTACAATGAGCAGTTCTTC,CASSLSGSLFYNEQFF
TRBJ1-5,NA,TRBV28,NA,TGTGCCAGCAGGATCAGGGCCATGGGGCCCCAGCATTTT,CASRIRAMGPQHF
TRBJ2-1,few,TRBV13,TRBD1,TGTGCCAGCAGCTCGACAGGGGGGCAGAATGAGCAGTTCTTC,CASSSTGGQNEQFF
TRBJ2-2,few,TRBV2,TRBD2,TGTGCCAGCACCAACCCGGGACTAGCGGGGTACACCGGGGAGCTGTTTTTT,CASTNPGLAGYTGELFF
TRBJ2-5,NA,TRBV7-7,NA,TGTGCCAGCAGCAAGGGGATTCAAGAGACCCAGTACTTC,CASSKGIQETQYF
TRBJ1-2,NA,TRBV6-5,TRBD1,TGTGCCAGCAGTTACGGTGGGACAGGGGTATATGGCTACACCTTC,CASSYGGTGVYGYTF
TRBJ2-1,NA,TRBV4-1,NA,TGCGCCAGCAGCCAACCAGACAGGTTGTATGAGCAGTTCTTC,CASSQPDRLYEQFF
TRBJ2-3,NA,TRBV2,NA,TGTGCCAGTGTCAGACTAACGATCACAGATACGCAGTATTTT,CASVRLTITDTQYF
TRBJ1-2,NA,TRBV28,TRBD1,TGTGCCAGCCGCTCCGCTCGACAGGGTAACTATGGCTACACCTTC,CASRSARQGNYGYTF
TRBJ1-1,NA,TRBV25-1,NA,TGTGCCAGCAGTCCCGGACACCGTGAAGCTTTCTTT,CASSPGHREAFF
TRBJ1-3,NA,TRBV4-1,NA,TGCGCCAGCAGCCAAGTTTCAGGGGTGGTCTCTGGAAACACCATATATTTT,CASSQVSGVVSGNTIYF
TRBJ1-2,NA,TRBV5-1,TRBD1,TGCGCCAGCACCCTCACAGGGGGCCAAAACTATGGCTACACCTTC,CASTLTGGQNYGYTF
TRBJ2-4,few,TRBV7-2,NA,TGTGCCAGCAGCTTAGCCCGGTCCCGTGGGGCCCAGGGGGCCAAAAACATTCAGTACTTC,CASSLARSRGAQGAKNIQYF
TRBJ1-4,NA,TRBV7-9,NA,TGTGCCAGCAGCCCACGCGATCCGGACAGTTTTAATGAAAAACTGTTTTTT,CASSPRDPDSFNEKLFF
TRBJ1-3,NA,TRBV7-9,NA,TGTGCCAGCAGTCCGGAGGGAAACACCATATATTTT,CASSPEGNTIYF
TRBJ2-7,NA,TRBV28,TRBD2,TGTGCCAGCAGTCCACCGGGACTAGCGGACGACTACGAGCAGTACTTC,CASSPPGLADDYEQYF